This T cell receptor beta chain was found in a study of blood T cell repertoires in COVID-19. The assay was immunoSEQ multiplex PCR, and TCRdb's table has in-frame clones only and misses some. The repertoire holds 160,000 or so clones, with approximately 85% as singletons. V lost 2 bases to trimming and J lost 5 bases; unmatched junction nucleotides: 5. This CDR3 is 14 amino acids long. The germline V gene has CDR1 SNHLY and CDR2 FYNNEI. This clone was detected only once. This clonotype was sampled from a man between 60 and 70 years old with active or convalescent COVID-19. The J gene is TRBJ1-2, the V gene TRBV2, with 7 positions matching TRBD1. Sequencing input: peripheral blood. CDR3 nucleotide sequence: TGTGCCAGCAGTGAAACAGGACAGGCATATGGCTACACCTTC. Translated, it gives CASSETGQAYGYTF.